This TCR beta chain appears in the sequencing data of a study of cytomegalovirus exposure and HLA in healthy donors. About the research overall: HLA-typed donors were the source of approximately 80 million unique TCRs, which an early data release held. Points from the study as a whole: HLA allele associations emerged for around 15,000 TCR beta sequences in a later analysis, at 0.05 false discovery rate. Reported results showed that the classifier diagnosed cytomegalovirus status with high specificity and sensitivity. Some V segments, TRBV6-2 and TRBV6-3 among them, were indistinguishable and were therefore excluded.

Concerning this clone: Its matching antigen is unknown.

The study ran its PCR with 60 Vbeta and 13 Jbeta primers. Some clones are missing from TCRdb's copy, which holds only in-frame ones; the method was immunoSEQ multiplex PCR. Its listing shows about 70,000 clones. This CDR3 spans 15 amino acids. CDR1 is SGHRS and CDR2 is YFSETQ in the germline V gene. The V and J ends lost 0 bases and 4 bases respectively, with 13 bases between them. The clonotype comes from a female donor in good health and CMV-seropositive. The J gene is TRBJ1-2, the V gene TRBV5-1, with D maybe TRBD1 (5 bases). Source material: PBMCs. CDR3 nucleotides: TGCGCCAGCAGCTTGGCCGGTCAGGGAATCTATGGCTACACCTTC. Protein product: CASSLAGQGIYGYTF.